A single sample is the source of the 7 T cell receptor beta chains below, sequenced in a study of shared clonotypes between healthy human individuals. Sequencing was performed with immunoSEQ multiplex PCR; in TCRdb, only in-frame clones are kept and a portion is missing. This sample carries about 330,000 clones, 74% of them seen once, and the ten largest clones take 9% to 12%. Input material: memory CD4+ T cells sorted from blood. The subset is: CD45RA-negative fraction. These receptor sequences come from a man aged 25 to 45 in good health.

This rearrangement joins TRBV6-1 to TRBJ2-7; D is uncertain. CDR1 MNHNS and CDR2 SASEGT come from the germline V gene. CDR3 length: 14 amino acids. Trimming left V 7 bases short and J 0 bases short, with 13 bases between. The chain's CDR3 is CASIPRVSSYEQYF. As DNA, the CDR3 is TGTGCCAGCATACCTCGAGTAAGCTCCTACGAGCAGTACTTC.

This clone appeared a few times. The chain joins TRBV18 to TRBJ2-1, with unresolved D. The length of the CDR3 is 14 residues. The germline V gene has CDR1 KGHSH and CDR2 LQKENI. The V end lost 4 bases, the J end lost 3 bases, and 10 bases lay between the germline ends. CDR3 region: CASSRVANYNEQFF. The CDR3 region has the DNA TGTGCCAGCTCACGAGTCGCGAACTACAATGAGCAGTTCTTC.

The J gene is TRBJ2-2, the V gene TRBV4-1; 11 positions match TRBD2. J lost 1 base, V lost 1 base, and 8 bases had no gene match. This CDR3 is 19 amino acids long. Germline V gene lookup returns CDR1 MGHRA and CDR2 YSYEKL. CDR3 region: CASSQGLAGILMNTGELFF. CDR3 bases: TGCGCCAGCAGCCAAGGACTAGCGGGAATACTTATGAACACCGGGGAGCTGTTTTTT.

The rearrangement uses TRBV5-6 and TRBJ2-1; no definite D call. V was cut by 1 base and J by 9 bases, with 11 bases left in between. The length of the CDR3 is 13 residues. Germline V CDR1 and CDR2: SGHDT, YYEEEE. The CDR3 spells CASSLLGLLEQFF. In nucleotides, the CDR3 is TGTGCCAGCAGCTTGTTAGGGCTACTTGAGCAGTTCTTC.

This clone has more than one count but fewer than ten. The chain uses TRBV18 and TRBJ1-1; no definite D call. The CDR3 totals 14 residues. V was shortened by 5 bases and J by 2 bases, with 12 bases between the two germline ends. Germline values: CDR1 KGHSH, CDR2 LQKENI. CDR3 bases: TGTGCCAGCTCATCTACTACACAAAACACTGAAGCTTTCTTT. This codes for CASSSTTQNTEAFF. The entire variable domain, with the rest obtained from reference TRBV18 and TRBJ1-1, is as follows: NAGVMQNPRHLVRRRGQEARLRCSPMKGHSHVYWYRQLPEEGLKFMVYLQKENIIDESGMPKERFSAEFPKEGPSILRIQQVVRGDSAAYFCASSSTTQNTEAFFGQGTRLTVV.

The V call is TRBV29-1, the J call TRBJ1-4; no clear D gene. V was shortened by 6 bases and J by 3 bases, with 11 bases between the two germline ends. The CDR3 consists of 13 residues. The germline V gene encodes CDR1 SQVTM and CDR2 ANQGSEA. DNA for the CDR3: TGCAGCGTCCGAGGTGGTCCTAATGAAAAACTGTTTTTT. Amino acid sequence: CSVRGGPNEKLFF.

The chain has TRBV19 and TRBJ2-7; TRBD2 might be the D (6 bases). This CDR3 comprises 14 residues. Germline V gives CDR1 LNHDA, CDR2 SQIVND (reference sequence). V was trimmed by 6 bases and J by 2 bases, leaving 14 bases between them. CDR3 sequence: CASSHGAGTYEQYF. The DNA of the CDR3 is TGTGCCAGTAGCCACGGGGCGGGGACCTACGAGCAGTACTTC.